A single sample gave rise to the 21 T cell receptor beta chains below, sequenced in a study of blood T cell repertoires in COVID-19. Clones were sequenced by immunoSEQ multiplex PCR, and TCRdb holds only the in-frame ones, with some missing. The top ten hold around 1.9% of the sample, which has roughly 500,000 clones, 88% seen once. Sequencing used PBMCs or T cells enriched from blood (not recorded which). These receptors were taken from a woman in her forties who had recovered from COVID-19.

This chain links TRBV4-3 with TRBJ2-7, with D unresolved. V was cut by 0 bases and J by 2 bases, with 11 bases left in between. CDR3 length: 15 residues. In germline, CDR1 is LGHNA, CDR2 YSLEER. This CDR3 is CASSQDLGVPYEQYF. The CDR3 DNA reads as TGCGCCAGCAGCCAAGATCTAGGAGTTCCCTACGAGCAGTACTTC.

The chain couples TRBV5-1 to TRBJ2-1; no definite D call. V lost 0 bases, J lost 6 bases, and 10 bases lay in between. CDR1 is SGHRS, CDR2 YFSETQ, per germline. The CDR3 runs 14 residues. CDR3: CASSLDGSVNEQFF. The CDR3 DNA sequence: TGCGCCAGCAGCTTGGACGGCAGCGTCAATGAGCAGTTCTTC. Filled out from reference TRBV5-1 and TRBJ2-1, the complete variable domain reads KAGVTQTPRYLIKTRGQQVTLSCSPISGHRSVSWYQQTPGQGLQFLFEYFSETQRNKGNFPGRFSGRQFSNSRSEMNVSTLELGDSALYLCASSLDGSVNEQFFGPGTRLTVL.

V and J are TRBV11-1 and TRBJ2-3, with 10 bases identical to TRBD1. The V segment lost 3 bases and the J segment 1 base; nucleotides outside the gene matches: 4. This CDR3 contains 16 residues. Germline V gene data show CDR1 as SGHAT and CDR2 as FQDESV (reference sequence). The CDR3, as DNA: TGTGCCAGCAGCTTTCCGACAGGGGGCGGCACAGATACGCAGTATTTT. Encoded protein: CASSFPTGGGTDTQYF.

V gene TRBV7-9 combines with J gene TRBJ1-1; tentative D call: TRBD1 (5 bases). The V end was cut by 5 bases, the J end by 5 bases, with 21 bases between. Germline V gives CDR1 SEHNR, CDR2 FQNEAQ (reference sequence). The CDR3 has 16 residues. CDR3 loop: CASSRPVGVGSTEAFF. The CDR3 DNA is TGTGCCAGCAGCCGCCCCGTAGGGGTTGGATCGACTGAAGCTTTCTTT.

J is TRBJ2-5 and V is TRBV5-1, with D tentatively TRBD2 (5 bases). The CDR3 loop spans 16 amino acids. CDR1 and CDR2 from the germline V gene are SGHRS and YFSETQ. Trimming pared 1 base from V and 5 bases from J, leaving 18 bases between. CDR3 amino acids: CASSLNPATSGETQYF. The CDR3 bases are TGCGCCAGCAGCTTGAATCCGGCGACCTCGGGGGAGACCCAGTACTTC.

This clone came up once. This chain uses TRBV7-9 with TRBJ2-1; D is uncertain. Germline CDR1 is SEHNR and CDR2 is FQNEAQ (reference sequence). The V gene lost 0 bases and the J gene lost 8 bases, with 8 bases spanning the gap. This CDR3 has 13 amino acids. The CDR3 DNA follows: TGTGCCAGCAGCTTAGCGATTACAGATGAGCAGTTCTTC. Residues: CASSLAITDEQFF.

The chain recombines TRBV6-1 with TRBJ1-5; TRBD1 matches 8 bases. V lost 3 bases and J lost 6; bases outside the gene matches: 4. Looked up from germline, CDR1 is MNHNS and CDR2 is SASEGT. This CDR3 region has 14 residues. This CDR3 is CASSDRQGTQPQHF. The CDR3 DNA reads as TGTGCCAGCAGTGACAGACAGGGGACTCAGCCCCAGCATTTT.

This chain links TRBV6-2 or TRBV6-3 with TRBJ2-7; possibly TRBD2 for D (6 bases). The V gene lost 6 bases and the J gene lost 12 bases, with 33 bases spanning the gap. Germline V gene sequence: CDR1 MNHEY, CDR2 SVGEGT. The CDR3 length is 17 residues. The CDR3, as DNA: TGTGCCAGCAGCCCTCCCCCTCGACGGAATTGGGGGAGGACGCGGTACTTC. It codes for CASSPPPRRNWGRTRYF.

The gene calls are TRBV29-1 and TRBJ1-2; D is unresolved. The germline V gene has CDR1 SQVTM and CDR2 ANQGSEA. The CDR3 totals 15 residues. V lost 2 bases to trimming and J lost 4 bases, with 17 bases between them. CDR3 bases: TGCAGCGTTGAAAGTCAGGATATGTTTAGCTATGGCTACACCTTC. It is translated as CSVESQDMFSYGYTF.

This chain connects TRBV27 to TRBJ2-6; possibly TRBD1 for D (6 bases). This CDR3 region has 15 residues. Germline loops: CDR1 MNHEY, CDR2 SMNVEV (reference sequence). The ends were cut back, 4 bases at V and 2 bases at J, with 9 bases in the middle. The CDR3 loop reads CASSSQGAGANVLTF. CDR3 coding DNA: TGTGCCAGCAGTTCACAGGGTGCTGGGGCCAACGTCCTGACTTTC.

The genes are TRBV6-5 and TRBJ2-3, with TRBD2 identical over 7 bases. V shed 0 bases and J 2 bases; nucleotides not matched to a gene: 5. CDR1 is MNHEY and CDR2 is SVGAGI in the germline V gene. The CDR3 length is 16 residues. CDR3 sequence (DNA): TGTGCCAGCAGTTACTCTGCGGGGGAGCACACAGATACGCAGTATTTT. Its protein is CASSYSAGEHTDTQYF.

The chain links TRBV24-1 to TRBJ2-3; the match to TRBD1 covers 8 bases. Germline V gives CDR1 KGHDR, CDR2 SFDVKD. The CDR3 is 17 amino acids. The junction had 9 bases not matched to a gene; V was cut back by 4 bases and J by 1 base. The CDR3 is CATSESLPGQGTDTQYF. The CDR3 bases are TGTGCCACCAGTGAAAGCCTTCCGGGACAGGGCACAGATACGCAGTATTTT.

The genes are TRBV7-2 and TRBJ1-2; 7 bases map to TRBD1. With 2 bases clipped from V and 7 bases from J, the junction kept 7 bases outside the gene matches. CDR3 length equals 14 residues. Per the germline V gene, CDR1 is SGHTA and CDR2 is FQGNSA. CDR3 sequence reads: CASSLRGQGSGYTF. In DNA, the CDR3 is TGTGCCAGCAGCTTAAGGGGGCAGGGAAGTGGCTACACCTTC.

V is TRBV3-1 (or the pseudogene TRBV3-2) and J is TRBJ2-1, with 12 bases fitting TRBD2. The ends lost 3 bases at V and 0 bases at J; junction bases unmatched: 9. The CDR3 sequence is 19 residues long. The germline CDR1 and CDR2 sequences are LGHDT and YNNKEL (reference sequence). The CDR3 sequence is CASSHQGLAGRSSYNEQFF. In DNA form, the CDR3 reads TGTGCCAGCAGCCATCAGGGACTAGCGGGCAGGAGCTCCTACAATGAGCAGTTCTTC.

The V gene is TRBV5-4, the J gene TRBJ1-5, with D possibly matching TRBD1 (6 bases). The CDR3 has 14 amino acids. V was clipped by 3 bases and J by 0 bases, with 7 bases between them. Germline CDR1 and CDR2: SGHNT and YYREEE (reference sequence). CDR3 DNA sequence: TGTGCCAGCAGCTCGACAGGTAGCAATCAGCCCCAGCATTTT. Residues: CASSSTGSNQPQHF.

The rearrangement links TRBV7-2 to TRBJ2-1; D perhaps matches TRBD1 (6 bases). This CDR3 comprises 14 residues. From germline, CDR1 is SGHTA and CDR2 FQGNSA. V was clipped by 5 bases and J by 7 bases, with 15 bases between them. The CDR3 loop is CASSPVGARNEQFF. DNA of the CDR3: TGTGCCAGCAGCCCTGTGGGGGCCAGGAATGAGCAGTTCTTC.

CDR3 loop: CASSLANLAGQETQYF. The CDR3 bases are TGCGCCAGCAGCTTGGCAAACTTAGCGGGGCAAGAGACCCAGTACTTC. The chain employs TRBV5-1 and TRBJ2-5; 8 bases match TRBD2. J was trimmed by 2 bases and V by 0 bases; bases with no gene match: 6. Germline CDR1 reads SGHRS; CDR2 reads YFSETQ. The CDR3 is 16 amino acids.

This clone was observed a few times. The chain joins TRBV10-3 to TRBJ1-2; 8 positions agree with TRBD1. CDR3 length: 13 amino acids. Germline-derived CDR1 and CDR2 are ENHRY and SYGVKD. Trimming took 4 bases from V and 6 from J; bases not matched to a gene: 4. CDR3 in amino acids: CAISVTDRDGYTF. The CDR3 coding sequence is TGTGCCATCAGTGTTACGGACAGGGATGGCTACACCTTC.

The gene calls are TRBV19 and TRBJ2-5, with D possibly TRBD2 on 6 matching bases. This CDR3 spans 15 amino acids. V was clipped by 7 bases and J by 5 bases, with 20 bases between them. CDR1 is LNHDA, CDR2 SQIVND, per germline (reference sequence). DNA for the CDR3: TGTGCCAGTAACCGGGTTTTCGGGGGTTATGAGACCCAGTACTTC. Amino acids: CASNRVFGGYETQYF.

The chain carries TRBV5-4 and TRBJ2-5; D may be TRBD1 (6 bases). V was trimmed by 3 bases and J by 1 base, leaving 10 bases between them. CDR1 SGHNT and CDR2 YYREEE come from the germline V gene (reference sequence). CDR3 size: 14 residues. The CDR3 loop is CASSSNRVQETQYF. In nucleotides, the CDR3 is TGTGCCAGCAGCTCAAACAGGGTCCAAGAGACCCAGTACTTC.

CDR3 region: CSAHYYYRDSKGTQYF. CDR3 DNA sequence: TGCAGCGCCCACTACTATTACCGGGACTCCAAAGGCACGCAGTATTTT. The chain links TRBV29-1 to TRBJ2-3; D is perhaps TRBD2 (6 bases). CDR1 is SQVTM, CDR2 ANQGSEA, per germline. The CDR3 is 16 amino acids. Trimming shortened V by 7 bases and J by 9 bases, and 29 bases separated the two germline ends.